These 3 T cell receptor beta chains were all obtained from the same sample, sequenced in a study of cytomegalovirus exposure and HLA in healthy donors. TCRdb's copy holds only in-frame clones and misses some; the assay was immunoSEQ multiplex PCR. Of some 180,000 clones listed, about 81% are singletons. What was sequenced was PBMCs. The receptors were sampled from a woman aged 30 to 39 in good health and CMV-seronegative.

Here the CDR3 reads CASSTTGQAFYEQYF. The CDR3 coding sequence is TGTGCCAGTAGTACGACGGGACAGGCGTTCTACGAGCAGTACTTC. The V and J genes are TRBV19 and TRBJ2-7, with 8 bases matching TRBD1. V shed 4 bases and J 3 bases; nucleotides not matched to a gene: 8. The CDR3 runs to 15 residues. Germline CDR1 is LNHDA and CDR2 is SQIVND (reference sequence).

The chain joins TRBV28 to TRBJ1-2, with 10 bases lining up with TRBD1. Germline CDR1 is MDHEN and CDR2 is SYDVKM. This CDR3 comprises 15 residues. V lost 6 bases, J lost 7 bases, and 11 bases stayed unmatched. CDR3 loop: CASRVPGQGLVGYTF. CDR3 sequence (DNA): TGTGCCAGCAGGGTTCCGGGACAGGGGTTGGTTGGCTACACCTTC.

The rearrangement joins TRBV15 to TRBJ2-7; D is perhaps TRBD2 (6 bases). Trimming pared 1 base from V and 7 bases from J, leaving 17 bases between. CDR1 is LNHNV and CDR2 is YYDKDF in the germline V gene (reference sequence). The CDR3 runs 15 residues. The CDR3 protein is CATSRGGLRTREQYF. The CDR3 DNA reads TGTGCCACCAGCAGAGGGGGACTTCGGACGCGGGAGCAGTACTTC.